This is a list of T cell receptor beta chains from one sample in a study of early T cells in non-severe SARS-CoV-2 infection. TCRdb re-called the 5' RACE reads with MiXCR, one entry per CDR3 protein. The table records 100,000 or so distinct CDR3 sequences, roughly 17% of them present only once. Sequenced here: whole blood, sampled at baseline. These TCRs come from an adult who was a healthcare worker with PCR-confirmed SARS-CoV-2 infection or an uninfected control (not recorded which). Each CDR3 is given with its conserved first and last residue. The D gene is left open where the match is weak. The listing skips clone size in some rows; elsewhere it reads once, few, many or a size class.

>TRBJ2-3|NA|NA|TRBV7-8|17
CASSLDEWRDGEDTQYF
TGTGCCAGCAGCTTAGATGAGTGGCGGGATGGGGAAGATACGCAGTATTTT
>TRBJ1-6|TRBD1|many|TRBV6-1|14
CASSETGDNSPLHF
TGTGCCAGCAGTGAAACAGGGGATAATTCACCCCTCCACTTT
>TRBJ1-4|NA|NA|TRBV10-3|13
CAIRAGESEKLFF
TGTGCCATCAGGGCAGGGGAGAGTGAAAAACTGTTTTTT
>TRBJ2-1|NA|few|TRBV21-1|18
CASSERTGPGCSYNEQFF
TGTGCCAGCAGCGAAAGGACAGGGCCCGGGTGCTCCTACAATGAGCAGTTCTTC
>TRBJ2-7|NA|NA|TRBV4-3|15
CASSPTFGGHYEQYF
TGCGCCAGCAGCCCAACGTTCGGGGGCCACTACGAGCAGTACTTC
>TRBJ2-3|NA|few|TRBV15|13
CATSRSNTDTQYF
TGTGCCACCAGCAGATCAAACACAGATACGCAGTATTTT
>TRBJ1-1|NA|few|TRBV12-3/TRBV12-4|13
CASSFATNTEAFF
TGTGCCAGCAGTTTTGCGACAAATACTGAAGCTTTCTTT
>TRBJ2-1|NA|NA|TRBV7-3|15
CASSLITGSYNEQFF
TGTGCCAGCAGCTTAATCACGGGATCATACAATGAGCAGTTCTTC
>TRBJ1-5|TRBD1|few|TRBV6-6|15
CASSYSTGATQPQHF
TGTGCCAGCAGTTACTCGACAGGGGCGACTCAGCCCCAGCATTTT
>TRBJ2-7|TRBD1|NA|TRBV20-1|14
CSASHRTGYYEQYF
TGCAGTGCTAGTCACCGGACAGGGTACTACGAGCAGTACTTC
>TRBJ1-1|NA|NA|TRBV28|14
CASSLLSDSAEAFF
TGTGCCAGCAGTTTATTATCGGATTCGGCTGAAGCTTTCTTT
>TRBJ1-6|NA|many|TRBV7-9|13
CASSLEAESPLHF
TGTGCCAGCAGCTTAGAGGCAGAGTCACCCCTCCACTTT
>TRBJ2-1|NA|many|TRBV20-1|14
CSAKLSSSYNEQFF
TGCAGTGCGAAGCTGTCGAGCTCCTACAATGAGCAGTTCTTC
>TRBJ2-1|NA|NA|TRBV7-9|12
CASSTDLNEQFF
TGTGCCAGCAGCACGGACCTCAATGAGCAGTTCTTC
>TRBJ1-5|NA|many|TRBV20-1|12
CSASFLGQPQHF
TGCAGTGCTAGTTTCCTAGGTCAGCCCCAGCATTTT
>TRBJ2-1|NA|NA|TRBV9|14
CASSGGSGGNEQFF
TGTGCCAGCAGCGGTGGATCCGGGGGTAATGAGCAGTTCTTC
>TRBJ2-1|TRBD2|NA|TRBV15|12
CATSRTSAEQFF
TGTGCCACCAGCAGGACTAGCGCGGAGCAGTTCTTC
>TRBJ2-7|TRBD2|many|TRBV11-1|14
CASSPVAGMYEQYF
TGTGCCAGCAGCCCAGTAGCGGGAATGTACGAGCAGTACTTC
>TRBJ1-3|NA|NA|TRBV7-9|15
CASSLSRVSGNTIYF
TGTGCCAGCAGCTTATCCAGGGTTTCTGGAAACACCATATATTTT
>TRBJ1-6|NA|NA|TRBV18|16
CASSPTGTMSNSPLHF
TGTGCCAGCTCACCGACCGGGACAATGTCTAATTCACCCCTCCACTTT
>TRBJ1-2|NA|NA|TRBV20-1|14
CSANRYTGVDGYTF
TGCAGTGCTAATCGATACACAGGAGTAGATGGCTACACCTTC
>TRBJ2-7|TRBD2|few|TRBV18|15
CASSPVTSGSHEQYF
TGTGCCAGCTCACCAGTAACTAGCGGTTCTCACGAGCAGTACTTC
>TRBJ2-3|NA|many|TRBV18|15
CASSPPRYGPDTQYF
TGTGCCAGCTCACCACCCCGCTACGGTCCAGATACGCAGTATTTT
>TRBJ2-3|NA|few|TRBV27|15
CASSFDRSQGDTQYF
TGTGCCAGCAGTTTCGACAGGTCCCAGGGAGATACGCAGTATTTT
>TRBJ2-4|NA|NA|TRBV2|14
CASRTSEAKNIQYF
TGTGCCAGCCGTACGAGCGAAGCCAAAAACATTCAGTACTTC
>TRBJ2-3|TRBD2|many|TRBV4-1|16
CASSPRSGASTDTQYF
TGCGCCAGCAGCCCCAGAAGCGGGGCTAGCACAGATACGCAGTATTTT
>TRBJ2-7|NA|few|TRBV7-2|15
CASSLWSGSSYEQYF
TGTGCCAGCAGCTTATGGTCTGGGAGCTCCTACGAGCAGTACTTC
>TRBJ2-2|NA|few|TRBV7-9|13
CASSVANTGELFF
TGTGCCAGCAGCGTTGCGAACACCGGGGAGCTGTTTTTT